These T cell receptor beta chains were read from a single sample in a study of early T cells in non-severe SARS-CoV-2 infection. TCRdb used MiXCR to reprocess the 5' RACE reads, holding one entry per CDR3 protein. The table shows tens of thousands of distinct CDR3 sequences, with roughly 4.1% occurring only once. The sequencing input was whole blood. These receptors were collected from an adult who was a healthcare worker with PCR-confirmed SARS-CoV-2 infection or an uninfected control (not recorded which). CDR3s include the opening cysteine and the closing phenylalanine or tryptophan. The D gene is left open where the match is weak. Size values are once, few and many counts, or a class for expanded clones, and some rows have none.

v_call	j_call	d_call	clone_size	cdr3_aa	cdr3_nt
TRBV6-2/TRBV6-3	TRBJ1-5	NA	many	CASKQRDQPQHF	TGTGCCAGCAAGCAGCGCGATCAGCCCCAGCATTTT
TRBV10-3	TRBJ2-2	NA	many	CAITGTSTGELFF	TGTGCCATCACCGGGACATCGACCGGGGAGCTGTTTTTT
TRBV12-3/TRBV12-4	TRBJ1-2	NA	many	CASSSRVSGITF	TGTGCCAGCAGTTCCCGGGTTAGTGGGATCACCTTC
TRBV6-1	TRBJ2-3	NA	many	CASSEIRFDGVGGKYF	TGTGCCAGCAGTGAAATAAGGTTTGATGGAGTTGGCGGGAAGTATTTT
TRBV29-1	TRBJ2-7	TRBD1	medium-sized	CSVAGQGVTYEQYF	TGCAGCGTTGCGGGACAGGGGGTAACCTACGAGCAGTACTTC
TRBV2	TRBJ2-3	NA	NA	CASSKGGSTDTQYF	TGTGCCAGCAGTAAAGGAGGGAGCACAGATACGCAGTATTTT
TRBV5-1	TRBJ1-2	TRBD1	few	CASSQTGANYGYTF	TGCGCCAGCAGCCAAACAGGGGCTAACTATGGCTACACCTTC
TRBV7-9	TRBJ2-1	NA	few	CASSLVNEQFF	TGTGCCAGCAGCTTAGTCAATGAGCAGTTCTTC
TRBV27	TRBJ2-1	TRBD1	many	CASSFGGTGYYEQFF	TGTGCCAGCAGTTTCGGCGGGACAGGGTATTATGAGCAGTTCTTC
TRBV29-1	TRBJ2-5	NA	many	CSVEDRETQYF	TGCAGCGTTGAAGATAGAGAGACCCAGTACTTC
TRBV30	TRBJ2-3	NA	NA	CAWSTDTQYF	TGTGCCTGGAGTACAGATACGCAGTATTTT
TRBV6-5	TRBJ1-1	NA	many	CASSPGQSATEAFF	TGTGCCAGCAGTCCTGGACAATCTGCCACTGAAGCTTTCTTT
TRBV20-1	TRBJ2-7	NA	many	CSARGGITTSYEQYF	TGCAGTGCTAGAGGTGGCATAACGACTAGCTACGAGCAGTACTTC
TRBV29-1	TRBJ1-4	NA	NA	CSVKAGTALTNEKLFF	TGCAGCGTTAAAGCAGGGACGGCCCTAACTAATGAAAAACTGTTTTTT
TRBV30	TRBJ2-1	TRBD2	NA	CAWSAGGSSYNEQFF	TGTGCCTGGAGTGCCGGGGGGAGCTCCTACAATGAGCAGTTCTTC